The 14 T cell receptor beta chains below all came from one sample that was sequenced in a study of blood T cell repertoires in COVID-19. Method: immunoSEQ multiplex PCR; TCRdb's copy keeps in-frame clones and lacks some. The sample records tens of thousands of clones, roughly 87% being singletons. Sequencing used peripheral blood. The receptors stem from a middle-aged man with acute or convalescent COVID-19.

This rearrangement joins TRBV7-8 to TRBJ2-3; 9 positions agree with TRBD1. This CDR3 spans 15 amino acids. V shed 2 bases and J 4 bases; nucleotides not matched to a gene: 4. From germline, CDR1 is SGHVS and CDR2 FQNEAQ. CDR3 protein: CASSLNRGPADTQYF. CDR3 coding DNA: TGTGCCAGCAGCTTAAACAGGGGGCCGGCAGATACGCAGTATTTT.

The rearrangement joins TRBV7-6 to TRBJ2-7; 8 positions match TRBD1. The V segment lost 4 bases and the J segment 3 bases; nucleotides outside the gene matches: 11. The CDR3 covers 16 residues. Per the germline V gene, CDR1 is SGHVS and CDR2 is FNYEAQ. CDR3 sequence reads: CASSSKDRVAIYEQYF. The CDR3 nucleotides are TGTGCCAGCAGCTCCAAGGACAGGGTGGCCATCTACGAGCAGTACTTC.

The genes are TRBV5-1 and TRBJ2-3; 9 bases map to TRBD2. This CDR3 is 20 amino acids long. V trimming: 4 bases; J trimming: 2 bases; junction bases outside the gene matches: 20. Germline-derived CDR1 and CDR2 are SGHRS and YFSETQ. CDR3: CASSKGVAGVVGRATDTQYF. The CDR3 DNA sequence: TGCGCCAGCAGCAAAGGAGTAGCGGGGGTCGTAGGTCGGGCCACAGATACGCAGTATTTT. Full variable domain (outside the CDR3, taken from reference TRBV5-1 and TRBJ2-3): KAGVTQTPRYLIKTRGQQVTLSCSPISGHRSVSWYQQTPGQGLQFLFEYFSETQRNKGNFPGRFSGRQFSNSRSEMNVSTLELGDSALYLCASSKGVAGVVGRATDTQYFGPGTRLTVL.

The chain employs TRBV2 and TRBJ1-3, with D unresolved. Trimming left V 2 bases short and J 4 bases short, with 12 bases between. The CDR3 is made up of 15 amino acids. Germline lookup yields CDR1 SNHLY and CDR2 FYNNEI. This CDR3 reads CASSETTAGGNTIYF. The DNA for the CDR3 is TGTGCCAGCAGTGAAACGACCGCGGGGGGAAACACCATATATTTT.

The CDR3 DNA sequence: TGCAGTGCTAGCCGGACTAGCGAGCAGTACTTC. Protein sequence: CSASRTSEQYF. The chain joins TRBV20-1 to TRBJ2-7; 7 bases are a match to TRBD2. From germline, CDR1 is DFQATT and CDR2 SNEGSKA (reference sequence). This CDR3 has 11 amino acids. Losses at the gene ends were 3 bases for V and 6 bases for J; bases not matched to a gene: 2.

This clone was observed a single time. The chain links TRBV7-6 to TRBJ1-1; 9 nucleotides line up with TRBD1. CDR1 and CDR2 (germline): SGHVS, FNYEAQ. This CDR3 is 14 amino acids long. V shed 0 bases, J shed 10 bases, and the junction held 6 bases outside the gene matches. CDR3 region: CASSLAEGQGGAFF. The CDR3 DNA is TGTGCCAGCAGCTTAGCGGAGGGACAGGGAGGAGCTTTCTTT.

The J gene is TRBJ2-7, the V gene TRBV11-2; TRBD1 matches at 7 bases. Per germline, CDR1 SGHAT and CDR2 FQNNGV. The CDR3 has 14 amino acids. Trimming cost V 5 bases and J 0 bases; bases outside gene matches: 4. The CDR3 here is CASSPGQFSYEQYF. The CDR3 region has the DNA TGTGCCAGCAGCCCGGGACAGTTCTCCTACGAGCAGTACTTC.

This clone was detected only once. This rearrangement joins TRBV29-1 to TRBJ1-4; TRBD1 matches 8 bases. CDR1 and CDR2 (germline): SQVTM, ANQGSEA. The V gene end was trimmed by 8 bases and the J gene end by 7 bases; junction bases not matched to a gene: 9. CDR3 length: 13 amino acids. CDR3 in DNA: TGCAGCATTCGGACAGGGAGAGGTGAAAAACTGTTTTTT. This gives the protein CSIRTGRGEKLFF.

The chain carries TRBV6-5 and TRBJ1-1; 7 nucleotides line up with TRBD1. Trimming at V came to 4 bases and at J to 6 bases, leaving 8 bases not matched to a gene. The CDR3 spans 14 residues. Germline-derived CDR1 and CDR2 are MNHEY and SVGAGI. Here the CDR3 DNA reads TGTGCCAGCAGTTCCGCGACAGGGAGCGCTGAAGCTTTCTTT. This gives the protein CASSSATGSAEAFF.

The J gene is TRBJ2-2, the V gene TRBV6-5; perhaps TRBD1 as D (5 bases). Germline V gene sequence: CDR1 MNHEY, CDR2 SVGAGI. Trimming pared 7 bases from V and 2 bases from J, leaving 11 bases between. The CDR3 spans 14 residues. CDR3: CASTRQTNTGELFF. CDR3 coding DNA: TGTGCCAGCACCCGACAGACAAACACCGGGGAGCTGTTTTTT.

Here the CDR3 reads CATSRDRGAPYEQYF. The CDR3 DNA is TGTGCCACCAGCAGAGATCGGGGAGCCCCCTACGAGCAGTACTTC. The rearrangement links TRBV15 to TRBJ2-7, with D possibly matching TRBD2 (5 bases). The CDR3 contains 15 residues. With 0 bases removed from V and 2 bases from J, the gap between germline ends came to 11 bases. Germline CDR1 is LNHNV and CDR2 is YYDKDF (reference sequence). Supplemented by reference TRBV15 and TRBJ2-7, the full variable domain reads DAMVIQNPRYQVTQFGKPVTLSCSQTLNHNVMYWYQQKSSQAPKLLFHYYDKDFNNEADTPDNFQSRRPNTSFCFLDIRSPGLGDTAMYLCATSRDRGAPYEQYFGPGTRLTVT.

This chain joins TRBV30 and TRBJ1-2; 7 nucleotides match TRBD1. The V gene end was trimmed by 1 base and the J gene end by 3 bases; junction bases not matched to a gene: 5. Germline lookup yields CDR1 GTSNPN and CDR2 SVGIG (reference sequence). There are 14 residues in the CDR3. For the CDR3, the DNA is TGTGCCTGGAGTGGACAGGGCCGGTACTATGGCTACACCTTC. It codes for CAWSGQGRYYGYTF.

The gene calls are TRBV6-5 and TRBJ1-6; 11 positions agree with TRBD1. This CDR3 is built from 13 residues. V shed 9 bases and J 8 bases; nucleotides not matched to a gene: 3. Germline CDR1 reads MNHEY; CDR2 reads SVGAGI. The DNA of the CDR3 is TGTGCCAGTGGGACAGGGGGTGATTCACCCCTCCACTTT. Encoded protein: CASGTGGDSPLHF.

The rearrangement links TRBV19 to TRBJ1-4; D is unclear. Deletions cut 3 bases from V and 8 bases from J, with 10 bases between. CDR1 is LNHDA, CDR2 SQIVND, per germline (reference sequence). The CDR3 extends over 13 amino acids. The CDR3 here is CASSIGDREKLFF. As DNA, the CDR3 is TGTGCCAGTAGTATCGGGGATCGAGAAAAACTGTTTTTT.